The rows below give T cell receptor beta chains drawn from one sample of a study of T cell responses to AZD1222 COVID-19 vaccine. Generated by immunoSEQ multiplex PCR, the TCRdb table keeps only in-frame clones and is missing some. There are roughly 150,000 clones in the sample; more than 85% occur only once, and about 1.5% lies in the top ten. Source: peripheral blood, taken on day 0 of AZD1222 vaccination. Receptors were obtained from an adult in good health. Both conserved end residues are part of each CDR3. Each record gives: CDR3 DNA, CDR3 protein, D gene, V gene, clone size, J gene. The D gene is left open where the match is weak. Some rows mark clone size as missing; the rest say once, few, many or name a class of expanded clone.

CDR3nt: TGCGCCAGCAGCCAAGTGATGGGTGAGCAGTTCTTC
CDR3aa: CASSQVMGEQFF
d_gene: .
v_gene: TRBV4-3
abundance: .
j_gene: TRBJ2-1

CDR3nt: TGTGCCAGCAGCTTTGGGGACAAAAGGCACGAGCAGTACTTC
CDR3aa: CASSFGDKRHEQYF
d_gene: .
v_gene: TRBV5-6
abundance: once
j_gene: TRBJ2-7

CDR3nt: TGTGCCAGCAGCTCATTACAGGGATCCACAGATACGCAGTATTTT
CDR3aa: CASSSLQGSTDTQYF
d_gene: .
v_gene: TRBV7-9
abundance: .
j_gene: TRBJ2-3

CDR3nt: TGTGCCAGCAGTGGTCGGCAGGGGTACAATGAGCAGTTCTTC
CDR3aa: CASSGRQGYNEQFF
d_gene: .
v_gene: TRBV2
abundance: .
j_gene: TRBJ2-1

CDR3nt: TGTGCCAGTAGGAGCGGTGGCTACACCTTC
CDR3aa: CASRSGGYTF
d_gene: .
v_gene: TRBV19
abundance: once
j_gene: TRBJ1-2

CDR3nt: TGTGCTAGCAGCTTAGCTGAAGCCTACGAGCAGTACTTC
CDR3aa: CASSLAEAYEQYF
d_gene: .
v_gene: TRBV7-7
abundance: once
j_gene: TRBJ2-7

CDR3nt: TGTGCCAGTAGTACGCCTCGGTATGAGCAGTTCTTC
CDR3aa: CASSTPRYEQFF
d_gene: .
v_gene: TRBV19
abundance: few
j_gene: TRBJ2-1

CDR3nt: TGTGCCACCAGTGATCCCAGTGCAGATACGCAGTATTTT
CDR3aa: CATSDPSADTQYF
d_gene: .
v_gene: TRBV24-1
abundance: .
j_gene: TRBJ2-3

CDR3nt: TGCAGTGCTAGGTTCGCCTCCATCTACACCTTC
CDR3aa: CSARFASIYTF
d_gene: .
v_gene: TRBV20-1
abundance: .
j_gene: TRBJ1-2

CDR3nt: TGTGCCAGTAGAGGCGGGAGGGTAAACGAGCAGTACTTC
CDR3aa: CASRGGRVNEQYF
d_gene: TRBD2
v_gene: TRBV12-3/TRBV12-4
abundance: .
j_gene: TRBJ2-7

CDR3nt: TGTGCCAGCTCACCGGGTCGAAATGAGCAGTTCTTC
CDR3aa: CASSPGRNEQFF
d_gene: .
v_gene: TRBV18
abundance: .
j_gene: TRBJ2-1

CDR3nt: TGTGCCAGCCGCCTACCAACAGGGATTGAGCAGTTCTTC
CDR3aa: CASRLPTGIEQFF
d_gene: .
v_gene: TRBV28
abundance: .
j_gene: TRBJ2-1

CDR3nt: TGTGCCAGCAGCCCCCGGAGGGAGGGAAACACCATATATTTT
CDR3aa: CASSPRREGNTIYF
d_gene: .
v_gene: TRBV7-2
abundance: .
j_gene: TRBJ1-3

CDR3nt: TGTGCCAGCAGTGGACGCTCCAAGCCTGGGGAAAAACTGTTTTTT
CDR3aa: CASSGRSKPGEKLFF
d_gene: .
v_gene: TRBV7-2
abundance: .
j_gene: TRBJ1-4

CDR3nt: TGCGCCAGCAGCCTCTTTGGGGGTGGGGGTGAGCAGTTCTTC
CDR3aa: CASSLFGGGGEQFF
d_gene: .
v_gene: TRBV4-3
abundance: .
j_gene: TRBJ2-1

CDR3nt: TGTGCCAGCAGCCTTCGAAAGGCACCCTACGAGCAGTACTTC
CDR3aa: CASSLRKAPYEQYF
d_gene: .
v_gene: TRBV28
abundance: .
j_gene: TRBJ2-7

CDR3nt: TGTGCCAGCCGCGAGTCTGGAAACACCATATATTTT
CDR3aa: CASRESGNTIYF
d_gene: .
v_gene: TRBV28
abundance: .
j_gene: TRBJ1-3

CDR3nt: TGTGCCAGCAGTTACTCGTCGGGGAAGCAGTACTTC
CDR3aa: CASSYSSGKQYF
d_gene: .
v_gene: TRBV6-2/TRBV6-3
abundance: .
j_gene: TRBJ2-7

CDR3nt: TGTGCCAGTAGTACCACAGGGGGGACTGAAGCTTTCTTT
CDR3aa: CASSTTGGTEAFF
d_gene: TRBD1
v_gene: TRBV19
abundance: .
j_gene: TRBJ1-1

CDR3nt: TGTGCCAGCAGCCAAGTCTCCCTTTTCGGGGGGGGAAATGAGCAGTTCTTC
CDR3aa: CASSQVSLFGGGNEQFF
d_gene: TRBD2
v_gene: TRBV3-1/TRBV3-2
abundance: few
j_gene: TRBJ2-1

CDR3nt: TGTGCCAGCAGTTACGGCAGGGGACACGAGCAGTACTTC
CDR3aa: CASSYGRGHEQYF
d_gene: .
v_gene: TRBV6-2/TRBV6-3
abundance: .
j_gene: TRBJ2-7

CDR3nt: TGTGCCAGCAGCCCGACTAGCGGAGCCTACAATGAGCAGTTCTTC
CDR3aa: CASSPTSGAYNEQFF
d_gene: TRBD2
v_gene: TRBV7-3
abundance: .
j_gene: TRBJ2-1

CDR3nt: TGTGCCAGTAGTCCGGGGGCAGGGATGGACACTGAAGCTTTCTTT
CDR3aa: CASSPGAGMDTEAFF
d_gene: .
v_gene: TRBV19
abundance: .
j_gene: TRBJ1-1

CDR3nt: TGTGCCAGCAGTGAAACTAGCACGGGTACAGATACGCAGTATTTT
CDR3aa: CASSETSTGTDTQYF
d_gene: .
v_gene: TRBV6-4
abundance: once
j_gene: TRBJ2-3

CDR3nt: TGTGCCAGCCAGAGGGAGTCGGGGGGCGTAAACTCTGGAAACACCATATATTTT
CDR3aa: CASQRESGGVNSGNTIYF
d_gene: .
v_gene: TRBV19
abundance: .
j_gene: TRBJ1-3

CDR3nt: TGTGCCAGCAGACTAGCGGGAGGGGGCAATGAGCAGTTCTTC
CDR3aa: CASRLAGGGNEQFF
d_gene: TRBD2
v_gene: TRBV6-6
abundance: .
j_gene: TRBJ2-1

CDR3nt: TGTGCCGCCACGGCGGGATACTCCTACAATGAGCAGTTCTTC
CDR3aa: CAATAGYSYNEQFF
d_gene: .
v_gene: TRBV6-6
abundance: .
j_gene: TRBJ2-1

CDR3nt: TGTGCCAGCAGCTTAGTCCTAGCGGGAGGTGTCGGGGAGCTGTTTTTT
CDR3aa: CASSLVLAGGVGELFF
d_gene: TRBD2
v_gene: TRBV7-2
abundance: .
j_gene: TRBJ2-2

CDR3nt: TGTGCCAGCTCACCTTACGGGACAGGGTCCAACTATGGCTACACCTTC
CDR3aa: CASSPYGTGSNYGYTF
d_gene: TRBD1
v_gene: TRBV18
abundance: .
j_gene: TRBJ1-2

CDR3nt: TGTGCCAGCTCACCTCTGGCCGGGACTAGCGGGGGGGAAACCTACGAGCAGTACTTC
CDR3aa: CASSPLAGTSGGETYEQYF
d_gene: TRBD2
v_gene: TRBV18
abundance: .
j_gene: TRBJ2-7

CDR3nt: TGTGCCAGCAGCCCTTTAACCGGGGAGGGTGAGCAGTACTTC
CDR3aa: CASSPLTGEGEQYF
d_gene: TRBD2
v_gene: TRBV11-3
abundance: .
j_gene: TRBJ2-7